Sequencing of this T cell receptor beta chain was carried out in a study of Graves' ophthalmopathy and Graves' hyperthyroidism. Findings and limits, study-wide: The model's prediction of ophthalmopathy progression had approximately 71% sensitivity and approximately 72% specificity.

The authors amplified TCR beta CDR3 regions from RNA transcripts. The first-round RT-PCR employed HTBI primers together with the Qiagen OneStep RT-PCR kit. A multiplex PCR was then performed as the second round. MiXCR was run by TCRdb on the multiplex PCR reads, yielding one entry per CDR3 protein. Here the sample spans about 660,000 distinct CDR3 sequences, about 41% being singletons. Remarks on this clonotype: Its specificity is not known.

CDR1 is SQVTM, CDR2 ANQGSEA, per germline. The CDR3 is 12 residues long. V was trimmed by 6 bases and J by 7 bases, leaving 15 bases between them. The gene calls are TRBV29-1 and TRBJ1-2; D is unresolved. The source material was peripheral blood. The sequence was obtained from an adult man with Graves' ophthalmopathy. The CDR3 loop is CSVGDEEGGYTF. The DNA of the CDR3 is TGCAGCGTGGGAGATGAGGAGGGTGGCTACACCTTC.